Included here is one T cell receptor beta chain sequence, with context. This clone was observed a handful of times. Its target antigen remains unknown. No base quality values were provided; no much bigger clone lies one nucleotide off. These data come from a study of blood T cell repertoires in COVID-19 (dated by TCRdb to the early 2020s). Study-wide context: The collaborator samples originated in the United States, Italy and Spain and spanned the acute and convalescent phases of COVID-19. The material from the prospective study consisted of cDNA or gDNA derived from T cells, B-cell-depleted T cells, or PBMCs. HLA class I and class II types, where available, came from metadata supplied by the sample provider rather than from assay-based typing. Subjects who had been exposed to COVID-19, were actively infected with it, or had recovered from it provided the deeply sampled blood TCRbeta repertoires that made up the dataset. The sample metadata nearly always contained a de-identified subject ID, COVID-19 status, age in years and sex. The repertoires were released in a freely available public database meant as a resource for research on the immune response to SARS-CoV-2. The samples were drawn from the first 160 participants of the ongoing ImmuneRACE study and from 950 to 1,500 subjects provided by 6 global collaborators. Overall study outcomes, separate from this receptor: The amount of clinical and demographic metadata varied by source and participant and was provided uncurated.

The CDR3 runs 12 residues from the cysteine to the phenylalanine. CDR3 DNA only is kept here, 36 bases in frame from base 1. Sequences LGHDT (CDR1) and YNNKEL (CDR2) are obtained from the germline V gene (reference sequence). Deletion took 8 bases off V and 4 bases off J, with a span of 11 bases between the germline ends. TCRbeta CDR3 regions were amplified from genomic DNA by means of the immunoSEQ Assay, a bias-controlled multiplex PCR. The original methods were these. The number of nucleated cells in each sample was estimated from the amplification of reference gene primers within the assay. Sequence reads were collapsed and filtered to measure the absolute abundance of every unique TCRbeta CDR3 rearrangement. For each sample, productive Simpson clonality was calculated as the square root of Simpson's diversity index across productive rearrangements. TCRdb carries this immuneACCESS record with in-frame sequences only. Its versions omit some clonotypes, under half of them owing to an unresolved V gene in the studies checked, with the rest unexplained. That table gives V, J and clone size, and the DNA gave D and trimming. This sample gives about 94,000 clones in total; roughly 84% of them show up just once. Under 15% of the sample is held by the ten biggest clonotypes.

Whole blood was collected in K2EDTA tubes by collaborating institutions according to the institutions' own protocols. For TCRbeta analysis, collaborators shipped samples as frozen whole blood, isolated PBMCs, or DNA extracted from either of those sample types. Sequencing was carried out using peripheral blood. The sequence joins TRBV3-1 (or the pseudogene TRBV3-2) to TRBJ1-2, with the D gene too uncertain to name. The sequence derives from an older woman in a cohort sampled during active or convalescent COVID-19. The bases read TGTGCCAGCGGGCCGGGGTCCTATGGCTACACCTTC. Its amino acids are CASGPGSYGYTF.